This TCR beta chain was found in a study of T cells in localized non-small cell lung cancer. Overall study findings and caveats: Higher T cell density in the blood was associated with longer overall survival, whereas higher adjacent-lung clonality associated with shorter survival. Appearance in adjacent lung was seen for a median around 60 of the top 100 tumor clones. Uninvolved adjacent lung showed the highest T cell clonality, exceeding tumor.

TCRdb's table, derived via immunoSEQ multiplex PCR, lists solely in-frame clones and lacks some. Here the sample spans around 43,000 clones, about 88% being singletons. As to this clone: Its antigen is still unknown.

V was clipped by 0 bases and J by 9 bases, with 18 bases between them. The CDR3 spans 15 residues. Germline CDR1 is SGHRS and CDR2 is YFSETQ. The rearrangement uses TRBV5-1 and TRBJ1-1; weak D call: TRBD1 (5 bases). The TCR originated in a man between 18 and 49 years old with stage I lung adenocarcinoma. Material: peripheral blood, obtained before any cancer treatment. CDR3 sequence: CASSLGPGQSGKAFF. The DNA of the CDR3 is TGCGCCAGCAGCTTGGGTCCAGGGCAGTCAGGGAAAGCTTTCTTT.